This is a list of T cell receptor beta chains from one sample in a study of a mutant IDH1 vaccine in newly diagnosed glioma. No cognate antigen is known for these TCRs. Clones were read by immunoSEQ multiplex PCR, and TCRdb kept only the in-frame ones, dropping some. The sample has around 32,000 clones, 80% seen once. This sample comprised PBMCs, obtained from a glioma patient whose treatment included an IDH1 peptide vaccine. The receptors originated from a middle-aged man with glioma. Some clones in this sample may be carry-over from other donors' samples. The CDR3 runs from the conserved cysteine through the conserved F or W. Fields, in order: clone size, V gene, D gene, J gene, CDR3 protein, CDR3 DNA. The D gene is left open where the match is weak. The size field is filled for only some rows; it gives once, few, many or a size class.

size: -
V: TRBV9
D: -
J: TRBJ1-2
CDR3: CASSVGDSGYTF
DNA: TGTGCCAGCAGCGTGGGGGATTCAGGCTACACCTTC

size: once
V: TRBV2
D: TRBD1
J: TRBJ2-1
CDR3: CASRTGVGPAGQFF
DNA: TGTGCCAGCAGAACAGGGGTAGGTCCAGCCGGGCAGTTCTTC

size: few
V: TRBV2
D: -
J: TRBJ1-3
CDR3: CASQSDGNTIYF
DNA: TGTGCCAGCCAGTCCGATGGAAACACCATATATTTT

size: few
V: TRBV30
D: -
J: TRBJ2-1
CDR3: CAVEWGPSAYNEQFF
DNA: TGTGCCGTGGAATGGGGGCCCAGCGCCTACAATGAGCAGTTCTTC

size: -
V: TRBV19
D: TRBD1
J: TRBJ2-5
CDR3: CASSIIGTGLGETQYF
DNA: TGTGCCAGTAGTATAATTGGGACAGGCCTCGGAGAGACCCAGTACTTC

size: -
V: TRBV9
D: TRBD2
J: TRBJ2-3
CDR3: CASSVVGLGADTQYF
DNA: TGTGCCAGCAGCGTAGTGGGACTAGGGGCTGATACGCAGTATTTT

size: -
V: TRBV2
D: -
J: TRBJ2-7
CDR3: CASSETDSSYEQYF
DNA: TGTGCCAGCAGTGAGACCGATAGCTCCTACGAGCAGTACTTC

size: -
V: TRBV19
D: -
J: TRBJ1-6
CDR3: CASSMGDSPLHF
DNA: TGTGCCAGTAGTATGGGGGATTCACCCCTCCACTTT

size: -
V: TRBV27
D: -
J: TRBJ1-1
CDR3: CASSFSPNTEAFF
DNA: TGTGCCAGCAGTTTTTCTCCGAACACTGAAGCTTTCTTT

size: few
V: TRBV6-6
D: TRBD1
J: TRBJ1-1
CDR3: CASSHAGGGVNTEAFF
DNA: TGTGCCAGCAGCCATGCAGGGGGAGGGGTGAACACTGAAGCTTTCTTT

size: -
V: TRBV6-5
D: -
J: TRBJ2-7
CDR3: CASRDPYEQYF
DNA: TGTGCCAGCAGGGATCCCTACGAGCAGTACTTC

size: few
V: TRBV7-2
D: -
J: TRBJ2-2
CDR3: CASSPLRSNTGELFF
DNA: TGTGCCAGCAGCCCTCTGAGGAGCAACACCGGGGAGCTGTTTTTT

size: -
V: TRBV5-1
D: -
J: TRBJ1-1
CDR3: CASSSETSGEAFF
DNA: TGCGCCAGCAGCTCCGAGACATCAGGTGAAGCTTTCTTT

size: -
V: TRBV7-6
D: -
J: TRBJ1-5
CDR3: CASSPDSLSNQPQHF
DNA: TGTGCCAGCAGCCCGGACAGCCTTAGCAATCAGCCCCAGCATTTT

size: -
V: TRBV28
D: -
J: TRBJ2-7
CDR3: CASRSQGRYEQYF
DNA: TGTGCCAGCAGGTCACAGGGACGCTACGAGCAGTACTTC

size: few
V: TRBV9
D: -
J: TRBJ1-2
CDR3: CASSVSGVLNYGYTF
DNA: TGTGCCAGCAGCGTATCTGGAGTTCTCAACTATGGCTACACCTTC

size: -
V: TRBV10-2
D: -
J: TRBJ2-7
CDR3: CASSDFRVSSYEQYF
DNA: TGCGCCAGCAGTGATTTCAGGGTTAGCTCCTACGAGCAGTACTTC

size: -
V: TRBV7-9
D: -
J: TRBJ1-1
CDR3: CASSGTAGAFF
DNA: TGTGCCAGCAGCGGAACGGCGGGGGCTTTCTTT

size: -
V: TRBV2
D: -
J: TRBJ1-2
CDR3: CASTEGPALGYTF
DNA: TGTGCCAGCACCGAGGGACCGGCCCTTGGCTACACCTTC

size: -
V: TRBV4-3
D: -
J: TRBJ2-7
CDR3: CASSQDPIAYEQYF
DNA: TGCGCCAGCAGCCAAGATCCAATAGCCTACGAGCAGTACTTC

size: few
V: TRBV7-6
D: -
J: TRBJ2-7
CDR3: CASSYRRASYEQYF
DNA: TGTGCCAGCAGCTACCGGAGGGCTTCCTACGAGCAGTACTTC

size: -
V: TRBV9
D: -
J: TRBJ2-1
CDR3: CASSVVGGYYNEQFF
DNA: TGTGCCAGCAGCGTAGTAGGCGGATATTACAATGAGCAGTTCTTC

size: -
V: TRBV7-9
D: -
J: TRBJ2-1
CDR3: CASSLEGPPYNEQFF
DNA: TGTGCCAGCAGCTTAGAAGGACCTCCCTACAATGAGCAGTTCTTC